A single sample gave rise to the 32 T cell receptor beta chains below, sequenced in a study of graft-versus-host responses after intestinal transplantation. Generated by immunoSEQ multiplex PCR, the TCRdb table keeps only in-frame clones and is missing some. This sample has 85,000 to 100,000 clones, with 93% found just once. These TCRs are of unknown antigen specificity. This sample comprised unstimulated CD8+ T cells sorted from spleen or lymph node cells, obtained before intestinal transplant. These receptors were taken from a human donor who received an intestinal transplant.

The V gene is TRBV11-2, the J gene TRBJ2-7; D is perhaps TRBD1 (5 bases). This CDR3 has 12 amino acids. Per the germline V gene, CDR1 is SGHAT and CDR2 is FQNNGV. The V and J ends lost 4 bases and 5 bases respectively, with 9 bases between them. The DNA of the CDR3 is TGTGCCAGCAGCTCTTCAGGGCACGAGCAGTACTTC. Protein: CASSSSGHEQYF.

The chain couples TRBV11-2 to TRBJ2-1, with 9 bases identical to TRBD1. Trimming took 5 bases from V and 7 from J; bases not matched to a gene: 6. Per germline, CDR1 SGHAT and CDR2 FQNNGV. The CDR3 is made up of 14 amino acids. This chain's CDR3 is CASSPRDRENEQFF. In DNA form, the CDR3 reads TGTGCCAGCAGCCCGCGGGACAGGGAAAATGAGCAGTTCTTC.

This chain connects TRBV7-6 to TRBJ2-1, with 8 bases fitting TRBD1. Germline V lookup: CDR1 SGHVS, CDR2 FNYEAQ. The CDR3 runs 15 residues. V gave up 5 bases and J gave up 0 bases; unmatched junction bases: 3. In nucleotides, the CDR3 is TGTGCCAGCAGCCGGACAGGGAGCTCCTACAATGAGCAGTTCTTC. Protein product: CASSRTGSSYNEQFF.

Written as DNA, the CDR3 is TGTGCCAGCAGTATTAGAGTAAGCACAGATACGCAGTATTTT. Protein: CASSIRVSTDTQYF. The chain employs TRBV13 and TRBJ2-3, with D hard to call. The germline V gene has CDR1 PRHDT and CDR2 FYEKMQ (reference sequence). This CDR3 has 14 residues. Trimming shortened V by 6 bases and J by 0 bases, and 10 bases separated the two germline ends.

The chain employs TRBV21-1 and TRBJ2-7; the table names TRBD2, a call not compared with the DNA. TRBV21-1 is shown as a pseudogene. The CDR3 is made up of 15 amino acids. CDR3 bases: TGTGCCAGCACCCACGGGTCAGCCCACGACCACGAGCAGTACTTC. Encoded protein: CASTHGSAHDHEQYF.

The rearrangement uses TRBV19 and TRBJ2-1; no clear D gene. CDR1 is LNHDA and CDR2 is SQIVND in the germline V gene (reference sequence). V was cut by 0 bases and J by 10 bases, with 13 bases left in between. This CDR3 is built from 14 residues. DNA of the CDR3: TGTGCCAGTAGTATAGATTCCTCGAGTAGCGAGCAGTTCTTC. Translation: CASSIDSSSSEQFF.

The chain is built from TRBV7-6 and TRBJ2-5; 7 bases are shared with TRBD2. This CDR3 is built from 16 residues. Looked up from germline, CDR1 is SGHVS and CDR2 is FNYEAQ. The V gene end was trimmed by 4 bases and the J gene end by 4 bases; junction bases not matched to a gene: 12. CDR3 loop: CASSSREGLPAETQYF. The DNA of the CDR3 is TGTGCCAGCAGCTCTAGGGAGGGCCTCCCGGCAGAGACCCAGTACTTC.

The chain couples TRBV15 to TRBJ1-4, with a tentative D call TRBD1 (6 bases). V was clipped by 3 bases and J by 4 bases, with 21 bases between them. The CDR3 is 18 residues long. Germline values: CDR1 LNHNV, CDR2 YYDKDF (reference sequence). CDR3 sequence reads: CATSSLPRTEPFNEKLFF. CDR3 bases: TGTGCCACCAGCAGCCTCCCCCGGACAGAACCCTTTAATGAAAAACTGTTTTTT.

The DNA of the CDR3 is TGTGCCAGCAGGCCCCGTGCGGGTTCGGAAAACATTCAGTACTTC. This encodes CASRPRAGSENIQYF. V gene TRBV6-5 combines with J gene TRBJ2-4; TRBD2 might be the D (5 bases). The germline CDR1 and CDR2 sequences are MNHEY and SVGAGI. The CDR3 has 15 amino acids. V shed 6 bases and J shed 5 bases, with 17 bases lying between them.

V is TRBV4-3 and J is TRBJ2-7; TRBD1 matches at 8 bases. The V segment lost 0 bases and the J segment 7 bases; nucleotides outside the gene matches: 5. The V gene's germline CDR1 is LGHNA and CDR2 YSLEER. The CDR3 covers 14 residues. The chain's CDR3 is CASSQDRRGLEQYF. CDR3 DNA sequence: TGCGCCAGCAGCCAAGATCGCAGGGGGCTTGAGCAGTACTTC.

The chain recombines TRBV13 with TRBJ2-5, with 8 bases aligning to TRBD1. From germline, CDR1 is PRHDT and CDR2 FYEKMQ (reference sequence). The ends lost 3 bases at V and 5 bases at J; junction bases unmatched: 8. There are 15 residues in the CDR3. Here the CDR3 DNA reads TGTGCCAGCAGCTTGTACCAGGGGGCAGAGGAGACCCAGTACTTC. Residues: CASSLYQGAEETQYF. Using reference TRBV13 and TRBJ2-5 for the parts outside the CDR3, the full variable domain is AAGVIQSPRHLIKEKRETATLKCYPIPRHDTVYWYQQGPGQDPQFLISFYEKMQSDKGSIPDRFSAQQFSDYHSELNMSSLELGDSALYFCASSLYQGAEETQYFGPGTRLLVL.

In this sample, this clone turned up a few times. This chain joins TRBV19 and TRBJ1-1; D not certain. The germline V gene has CDR1 LNHDA and CDR2 SQIVND (reference sequence). The CDR3 totals 10 residues. Trimming took 7 bases from V and 5 from J, leaving 5 bases between them. This CDR3 reads CASKETEAFF. The CDR3 coding sequence is TGTGCCAGTAAGGAGACTGAAGCTTTCTTT.

The chain recombines TRBV6-5 with TRBJ1-5; D may be TRBD1 (6 bases). V lost 6 bases and J 6 bases, leaving 12 bases between the germline ends. The CDR3 consists of 13 residues. Germline CDR1 reads MNHEY; CDR2 reads SVGAGI. The CDR3 sequence is CASRTGTGQPQHF. For the CDR3, the DNA is TGTGCCAGCAGAACAGGGACCGGTCAGCCCCAGCATTTT.

A note on this clone: Other nucleotide sequences in the sample specify the same CDR3. J is TRBJ2-6 and V is TRBV15; D ambiguous. V lost 1 base, J lost 0 bases, and 4 bases lay in between. CDR1 is LNHNV and CDR2 is YYDKDF in the germline V gene (reference sequence). The CDR3 covers 15 residues. The CDR3 region is CATSRAGSGANVLTF. The CDR3 DNA reads as TGTGCCACCAGCAGAGCAGGCTCTGGGGCCAACGTCCTGACTTTC.

This rearrangement joins TRBV4-1 to TRBJ1-6; 7 bases agree with TRBD1. V shed 4 bases, J shed 7 bases, and the junction held 25 bases outside the gene matches. CDR3 length equals 21 residues. Germline CDR1 is MGHRA and CDR2 is YSYEKL. The CDR3 DNA reads TGCGCCAGCAGCCCCAGTTCGACGTTGCTAATTGCCGGGACAGAGAATTCACCCCTCCACTTT. Translated: CASSPSSTLLIAGTENSPLHF.

The chain carries TRBV5-6 and TRBJ2-7, with 7 bases lining up with TRBD2. V shed 0 bases, J shed 0 bases, and the junction held 6 bases outside the gene matches. Germline lookup yields CDR1 SGHDT and CDR2 YYEEEE. The CDR3 has 16 amino acids. DNA for the CDR3: TGTGCCAGCAGCTTGGGGGAGGGAATTAGCTCCTACGAGCAGTACTTC. It translates to CASSLGEGISSYEQYF.

The chain combines TRBV7-6 with TRBJ1-2; 7 bases match TRBD1. Trimming took 5 bases from V and 0 from J; bases not matched to a gene: 6. Germline-derived CDR1 and CDR2 are SGHVS and FNYEAQ. This CDR3 has 15 amino acids. In DNA, the CDR3 is TGTGCCAGCAGCAGCGGACAGGACTCTAACTATGGCTACACCTTC. Protein sequence: CASSSGQDSNYGYTF.

This chain joins TRBV9 and TRBJ2-3; 8 nucleotides align to TRBD2. Germline V gene sequence: CDR1 SGDLS, CDR2 YYNGEE. Trimming at V came to 0 bases and at J to 6 bases, leaving 0 bases not matched to a gene. The CDR3 runs to 13 residues. In DNA form, the CDR3 reads TGTGCCAGCAGCGTAGGCGGGGGGGATACGCAGTATTTT. Residues: CASSVGGGDTQYF. Supplemented by reference TRBV9 and TRBJ2-3, the full variable domain reads DSGVTQTPKHLITATGQRVTLRCSPRSGDLSVYWYQQSLDQGLQFLIQYYNGEERAKGNILERFSAQQFPDLHSELNLSSLELGDSALYFCASSVGGGDTQYFGPGTRLTVL.

This chain links TRBV29-1 with TRBJ1-1; D perhaps matches TRBD1 (5 bases). The CDR3 sequence is 13 residues long. The V and J ends lost 7 bases and 3 bases respectively, with 15 bases between them. The germline CDR1 and CDR2 sequences are SQVTM and ANQGSEA. CDR3 nucleotide sequence: TGCAGCGGTGGGGCCGGGCTGGACACTGAAGCTTTCTTT. It is translated as CSGGAGLDTEAFF.

The V and J genes are TRBV11-2 and TRBJ2-3; TRBD2 agrees at 10 bases. Germline V CDR1 and CDR2: SGHAT, FQNNGV. The CDR3 runs 16 residues. J gave up 4 bases and V 5 bases, and 9 bases lay outside the gene matches. Here the CDR3 DNA reads TGTGCCAGCAGCCCTTGGGAGCGGGGGGGCCCAGATACGCAGTATTTT. Encoded protein: CASSPWERGGPDTQYF.

J is TRBJ2-3 and V is TRBV19; perhaps TRBD2 as D (5 bases). Germline V gives CDR1 LNHDA, CDR2 SQIVND (reference sequence). Trimming stripped 4 bases from V and 0 bases from J, with 11 bases between. The CDR3 is 15 amino acids. The CDR3 loop is CASSTAGPSTDTQYF. The DNA for the CDR3 is TGTGCCAGTAGTACCGCGGGCCCCAGCACAGATACGCAGTATTTT. Full variable domain (rest looked up from reference TRBV19 and TRBJ2-3): DGGITQSPKYLFRKEGQNVTLSCEQNLNHDAMYWYRQDPGQGLRLIYYSQIVNDFQKGDIAEGYSVSREKKESFPLTVTSAQKNPTAFYLCASSTAGPSTDTQYFGPGTRLTVL.

The chain is built from TRBV10-1 and TRBJ1-6, with 8 bases matching TRBD1. The germline V gene encodes CDR1 WNHNN and CDR2 SYGVQD (reference sequence). The CDR3 extends over 19 amino acids. J gave up 0 bases and V 2 bases, and 9 bases lay outside the gene matches. The CDR3 sequence is CASSERQDRAPSYNSPLHF. CDR3 DNA sequence: TGCGCCAGCAGTGAGAGACAGGACAGGGCCCCCTCCTATAATTCACCCCTCCACTTT.

This clone was found once. V usage is TRBV7-9 and J usage is TRBJ2-3; 8 nucleotides match TRBD2. V gave up 5 bases and J gave up 2 bases; unmatched junction bases: 15. The CDR3 is made up of 18 amino acids. CDR1 SEHNR and CDR2 FQNEAQ come from the germline V gene (reference sequence). This CDR3 reads CASSPTIASGLYTDTQYF. The CDR3 DNA reads TGTGCCAGCAGCCCTACGATCGCTAGCGGGCTATACACAGATACGCAGTATTTT. Full variable domain (outside the CDR3, taken from reference TRBV7-9 and TRBJ2-3): DTGVSQNPRHKITKRGQNVTFRCDPISEHNRLYWYRQTLGQGPEFLTYFQNEAQLEKSRLLSDRFSAERPKGSFSTLEIQRTEQGDSAMYLCASSPTIASGLYTDTQYFGPGTRLTVL.

V and J are TRBV19 and TRBJ1-1; possibly TRBD1 for D (5 bases). Germline values: CDR1 LNHDA, CDR2 SQIVND (reference sequence). V lost 5 bases and J lost 6, with 19 bases in between. The CDR3 has 15 amino acids. The DNA for the CDR3 is TGTGCCAGTAGTGGTACAGGCAGTGGGATACCTGAAGCTTTCTTT. Its translation: CASSGTGSGIPEAFF. Filled out from reference TRBV19 and TRBJ1-1, the complete variable domain reads DGGITQSPKYLFRKEGQNVTLSCEQNLNHDAMYWYRQDPGQGLRLIYYSQIVNDFQKGDIAEGYSVSREKKESFPLTVTSAQKNPTAFYLCASSGTGSGIPEAFFGQGTRLTVV.

This chain uses TRBV30 with TRBJ2-7; D perhaps matches TRBD2 (6 bases). V gave up 2 bases and J gave up 5 bases, with 19 bases separating them. The length of the CDR3 is 15 residues. CDR1 is GTSNPN and CDR2 is SVGIG in the germline V gene (reference sequence). For the CDR3, the DNA is TGTGCCTGGAGTTTAGGGACTGCACCGATAGACGAGCAGTACTTC. This gives the protein CAWSLGTAPIDEQYF.

V usage is TRBV5-4 and J usage is TRBJ2-7, with D possibly TRBD1 on 6 matching bases. CDR3 length: 12 residues. Trimming cost V 1 base and J 6 bases, with 8 bases left between them. The germline V gene has CDR1 SGHNT and CDR2 YYREEE (reference sequence). DNA of the CDR3: TGTGCCAGCAGCTTGAGAGGGGGCGAGCAGTACTTC. It encodes CASSLRGGEQYF. Full variable domain (rest looked up from reference TRBV5-4 and TRBJ2-7): ETGVTQSPTHLIKTRGQQVTLRCSSQSGHNTVSWYQQALGQGPQFIFQYYREEENGRGNFPPRFSGLQFPNYSSELNVNALELDDSALYLCASSLRGGEQYFGPGTRLTVT.

The J gene is TRBJ2-7, the V gene TRBV5-1, with TRBD1 identical over 7 bases. This CDR3 comprises 14 residues. Germline loops: CDR1 SGHRS, CDR2 YFSETQ. The V segment lost 0 bases and the J segment 7 bases; nucleotides outside the gene matches: 7. The CDR3 is CASSLEDRVEEQYF. The CDR3 DNA reads as TGCGCCAGCAGCTTGGAAGACAGGGTTGAAGAGCAGTACTTC.

This chain joins TRBV27 and TRBJ1-2; D is possibly TRBD1 (5 bases). V lost 5 bases, J lost 4 bases, and 11 bases lay in between. CDR3 length: 13 amino acids. CDR1 MNHEY and CDR2 SMNVEV come from the germline V gene (reference sequence). The CDR3 nucleotides read TGTGCCAGCAGTAAGGGGTCTTTCTATGGCTACACCTTC. It codes for CASSKGSFYGYTF.

The chain employs TRBV27 and TRBJ1-6, with 10 bases aligning to TRBD1. Germline-derived CDR1 and CDR2 are MNHEY and SMNVEV (reference sequence). There are 14 residues in the CDR3. V shed 7 bases, J shed 8 bases, and the junction held 5 bases outside the gene matches. The CDR3 DNA is TGTGCCAGCATGGACGGGACAGGGGATTCACCCCTCCACTTT. It yields the protein CASMDGTGDSPLHF.

The chain combines TRBV11-3 with TRBJ2-5, with D possibly being TRBD1 (6 bases). V lost 7 bases, J lost 5 bases, and 11 bases lay in between. Germline V gene data show CDR1 as SGHNT and CDR2 as YENEEA. This CDR3 has 12 residues. The CDR3 coding sequence is TGTGCCAGCACTTTAAGGGGGGAGACCCAGTACTTC. Translating gives CASTLRGETQYF.

CDR3 bases: TGTGCCAGCAGCGGATTAAGCGGGGAGAACACCGGGGAGCTGTTTTTT. This encodes CASSGLSGENTGELFF. The genes are TRBV9 and TRBJ2-2; TRBD2 agrees at 7 bases. The CDR3 totals 16 residues. Germline CDR1 reads SGDLS; CDR2 reads YYNGEE. V shed 3 bases, J shed 1 base, and the junction held 6 bases outside the gene matches.

The J gene is TRBJ1-4, the V gene TRBV5-5; 10 positions match TRBD1. Trimming cost V 1 base and J 6 bases; bases outside gene matches: 9. The germline V gene encodes CDR1 SGHKS and CDR2 YYEKEE (reference sequence). The CDR3 consists of 17 residues. The CDR3 nucleotides are TGTGCCAGCAGCTTGCTATCTCGGGGGACAGGGGATGAAAAACTGTTTTTT. This codes for CASSLLSRGTGDEKLFF.